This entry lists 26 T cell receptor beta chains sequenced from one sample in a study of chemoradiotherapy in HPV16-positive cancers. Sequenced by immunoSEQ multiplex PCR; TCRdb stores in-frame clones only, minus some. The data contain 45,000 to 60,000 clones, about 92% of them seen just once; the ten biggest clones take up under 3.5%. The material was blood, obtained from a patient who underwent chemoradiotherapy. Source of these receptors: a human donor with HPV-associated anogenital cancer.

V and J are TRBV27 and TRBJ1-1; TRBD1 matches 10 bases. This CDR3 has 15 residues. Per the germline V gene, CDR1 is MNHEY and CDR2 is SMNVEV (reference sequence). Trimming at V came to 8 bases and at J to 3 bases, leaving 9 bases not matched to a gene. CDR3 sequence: CASGWDRGLDTEAFF. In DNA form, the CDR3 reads TGTGCCAGCGGTTGGGACAGGGGATTGGACACTGAAGCTTTCTTT.

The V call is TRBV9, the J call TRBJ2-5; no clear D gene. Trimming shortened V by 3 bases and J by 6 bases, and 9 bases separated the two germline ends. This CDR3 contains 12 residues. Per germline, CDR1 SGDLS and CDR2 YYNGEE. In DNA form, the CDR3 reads TGTGCCAGCAGCGACTCACTCCAGACCCAGTACTTC. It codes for CASSDSLQTQYF.

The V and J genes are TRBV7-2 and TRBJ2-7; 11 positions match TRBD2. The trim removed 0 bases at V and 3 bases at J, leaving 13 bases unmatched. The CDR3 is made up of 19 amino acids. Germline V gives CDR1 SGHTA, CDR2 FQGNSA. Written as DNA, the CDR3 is TGTGCCAGCAGCTTAGCGCGGGGTCTAGCGGGAGGATTACTCTACGAGCAGTACTTC. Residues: CASSLARGLAGGLLYEQYF.

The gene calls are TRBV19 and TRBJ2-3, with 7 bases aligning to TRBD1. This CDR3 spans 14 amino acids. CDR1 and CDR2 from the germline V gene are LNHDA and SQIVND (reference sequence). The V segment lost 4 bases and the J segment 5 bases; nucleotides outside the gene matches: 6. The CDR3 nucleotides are TGTGCCAGTAGTAACAGGGGTTCTCGAGATACGCAGTATTTT. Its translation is CASSNRGSRDTQYF.

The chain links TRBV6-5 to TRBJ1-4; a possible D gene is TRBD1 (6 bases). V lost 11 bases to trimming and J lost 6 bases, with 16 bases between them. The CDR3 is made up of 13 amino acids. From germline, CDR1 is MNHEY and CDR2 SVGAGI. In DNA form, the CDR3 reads TGTGCCGTCAGGGGTTCTCTTGATGAAAAACTGTTTTTT. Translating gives CAVRGSLDEKLFF.

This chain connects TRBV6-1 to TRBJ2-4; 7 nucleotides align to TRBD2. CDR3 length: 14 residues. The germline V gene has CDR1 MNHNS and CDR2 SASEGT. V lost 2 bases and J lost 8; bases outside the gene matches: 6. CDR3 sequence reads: CASSELSGRDIQYF. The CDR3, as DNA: TGTGCCAGCAGTGAACTATCGGGGAGGGACATTCAGTACTTC.

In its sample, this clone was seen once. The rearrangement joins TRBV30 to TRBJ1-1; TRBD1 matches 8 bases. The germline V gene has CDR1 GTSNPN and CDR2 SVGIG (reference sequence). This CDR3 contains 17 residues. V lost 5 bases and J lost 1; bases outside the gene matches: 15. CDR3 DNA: TGTGCCTGGGGTCAGGGGGCGCGGACTTCCAGGAACACTGAAGCTTTCTTT. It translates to CAWGQGARTSRNTEAFF.

CDR3 in DNA: TGTGCCTGGACCCTAGCGGGAGTGGGAGATACGCAGTATTTT. It specifies CAWTLAGVGDTQYF. The rearrangement uses TRBV30 and TRBJ2-3, with 10 bases that match TRBD2. V trimming: 4 bases; J trimming: 5 bases; junction bases outside the gene matches: 6. Germline V gene sequence: CDR1 GTSNPN, CDR2 SVGIG (reference sequence). The CDR3 loop spans 14 amino acids.

CDR3 amino acids: CASSPKDTVYEQYF. The CDR3 nucleotides read TGTGCCAGCTCACCAAAGGACACGGTCTACGAGCAGTACTTC. The gene calls are TRBV18 and TRBJ2-7, with a tentative D call TRBD1 (5 bases). The germline V gene has CDR1 KGHSH and CDR2 LQKENI. V shed 2 bases and J shed 3 bases, with 11 bases lying between them. This CDR3 comprises 14 residues.

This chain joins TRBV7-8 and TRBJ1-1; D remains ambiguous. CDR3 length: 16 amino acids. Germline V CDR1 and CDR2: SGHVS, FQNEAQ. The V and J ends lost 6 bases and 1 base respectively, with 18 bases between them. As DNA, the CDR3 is TGTGCCAGCAGATATATGGGCCTGGTTAGGAACACTGAAGCTTTCTTT. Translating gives CASRYMGLVRNTEAFF.

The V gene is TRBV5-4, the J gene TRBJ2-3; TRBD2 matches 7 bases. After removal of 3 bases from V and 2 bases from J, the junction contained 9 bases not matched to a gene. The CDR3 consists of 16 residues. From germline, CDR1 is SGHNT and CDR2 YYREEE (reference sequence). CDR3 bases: TGTGCCAGCAGCTCCCGCTTCGCGGGAGTCACAGATACGCAGTATTTT. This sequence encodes CASSSRFAGVTDTQYF.

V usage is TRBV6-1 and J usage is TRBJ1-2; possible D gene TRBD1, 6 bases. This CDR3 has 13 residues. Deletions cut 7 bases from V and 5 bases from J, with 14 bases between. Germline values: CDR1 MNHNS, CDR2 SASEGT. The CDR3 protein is CASIAGTTYGYTF. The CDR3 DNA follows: TGTGCCAGCATTGCCGGGACAACGTATGGCTACACCTTC.

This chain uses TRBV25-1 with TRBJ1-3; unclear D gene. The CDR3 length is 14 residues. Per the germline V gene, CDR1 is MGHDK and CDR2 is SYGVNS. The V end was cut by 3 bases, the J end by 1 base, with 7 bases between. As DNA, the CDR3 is TGTGCCAGCAGTGAGACTGGGTCTGGAAACACCATATATTTT. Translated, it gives CASSETGSGNTIYF.

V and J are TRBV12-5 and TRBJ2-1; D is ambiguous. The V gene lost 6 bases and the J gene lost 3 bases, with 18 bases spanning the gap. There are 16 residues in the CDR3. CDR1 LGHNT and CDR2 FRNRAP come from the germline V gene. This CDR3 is CASGLGTASRYNEQFF. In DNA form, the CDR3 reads TGTGCTAGTGGCCTTGGTACAGCCTCCCGCTACAATGAGCAGTTCTTC.

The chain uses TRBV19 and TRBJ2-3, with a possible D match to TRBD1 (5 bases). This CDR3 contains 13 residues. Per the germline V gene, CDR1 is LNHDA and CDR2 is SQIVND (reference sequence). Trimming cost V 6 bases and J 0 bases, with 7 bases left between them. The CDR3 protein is CASRTASTDTQYF. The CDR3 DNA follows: TGTGCCAGTAGGACAGCTAGCACAGATACGCAGTATTTT.

The CDR3 nucleotides read TGTGCCAGCAGCTCACAGGGGACTGAAGCTTTCTTT. The encoded protein is CASSSQGTEAFF. J is TRBJ1-1 and V is TRBV6-1; 7 nucleotides line up with TRBD1. The CDR3 is 12 amino acids. Germline V gene data show CDR1 as MNHNS and CDR2 as SASEGT. The V segment lost 6 bases and the J segment 5 bases; nucleotides outside the gene matches: 3.

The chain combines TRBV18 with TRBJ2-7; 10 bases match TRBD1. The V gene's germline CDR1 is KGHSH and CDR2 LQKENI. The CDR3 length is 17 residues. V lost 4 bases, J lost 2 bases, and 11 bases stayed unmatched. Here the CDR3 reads CASSLLPGQGITYEQYF. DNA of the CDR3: TGTGCCAGCTCACTTCTACCGGGACAGGGGATCACCTACGAGCAGTACTTC.

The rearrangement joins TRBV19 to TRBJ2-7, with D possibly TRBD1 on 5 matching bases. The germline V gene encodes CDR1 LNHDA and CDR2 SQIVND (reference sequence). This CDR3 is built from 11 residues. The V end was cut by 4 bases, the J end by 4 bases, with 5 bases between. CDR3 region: CASSTGYEQYF. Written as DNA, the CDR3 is TGTGCCAGTAGTACAGGGTACGAGCAGTACTTC.

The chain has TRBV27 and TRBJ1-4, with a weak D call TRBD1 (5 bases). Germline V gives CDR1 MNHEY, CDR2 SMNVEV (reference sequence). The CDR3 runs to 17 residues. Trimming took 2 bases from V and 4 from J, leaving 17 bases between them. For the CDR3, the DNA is TGTGCCAGCAGTTTAAGGCTGGGTGGGACGGTTAATGAAAAACTGTTTTTT. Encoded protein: CASSLRLGGTVNEKLFF.

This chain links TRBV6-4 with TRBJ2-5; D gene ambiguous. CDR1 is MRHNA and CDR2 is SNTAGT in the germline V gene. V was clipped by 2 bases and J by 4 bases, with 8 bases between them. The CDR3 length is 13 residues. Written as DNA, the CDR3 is TGTGCCAGCAGTGACGAATTGGGAGAGACCCAGTACTTC. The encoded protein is CASSDELGETQYF.

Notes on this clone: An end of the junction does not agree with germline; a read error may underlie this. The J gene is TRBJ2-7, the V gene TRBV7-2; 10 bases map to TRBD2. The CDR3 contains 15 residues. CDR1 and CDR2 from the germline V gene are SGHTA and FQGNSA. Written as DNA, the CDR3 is TGTGCCAGCAGCATAGCGGGGGGCGGACAAGGCGAGCAGTACTTC. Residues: CASSIAGGGQGEQYF. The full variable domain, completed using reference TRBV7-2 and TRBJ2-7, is GAGVSQSPSNKVTEKGKDVELRCDPISGHTALYWYRQSLGQGLEFLIYFQGNSAPDKSGLPSDRFSAERTGGSVSTLTIQRTQQEDSAVYLCASSIAGGGQGEQYFGPGTRLTVT.

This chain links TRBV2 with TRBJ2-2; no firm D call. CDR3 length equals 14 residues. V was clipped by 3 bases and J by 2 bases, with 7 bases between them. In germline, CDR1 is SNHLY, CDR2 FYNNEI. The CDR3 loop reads CASSEAANTGELFF. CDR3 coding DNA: TGTGCCAGCAGTGAGGCAGCCAACACCGGGGAGCTGTTTTTT.

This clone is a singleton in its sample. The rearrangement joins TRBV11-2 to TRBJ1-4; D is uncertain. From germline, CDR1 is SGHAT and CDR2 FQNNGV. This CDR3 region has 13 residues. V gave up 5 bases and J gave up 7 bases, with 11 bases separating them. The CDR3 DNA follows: TGTGCCAGCAGCCCGCTGCGGGTTGAAAAACTGTTTTTT. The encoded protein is CASSPLRVEKLFF.

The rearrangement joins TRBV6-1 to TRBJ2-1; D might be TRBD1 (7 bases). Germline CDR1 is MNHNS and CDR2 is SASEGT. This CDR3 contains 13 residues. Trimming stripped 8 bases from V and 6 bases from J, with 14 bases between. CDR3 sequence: CASPQGGVNEQFF. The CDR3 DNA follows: TGTGCCAGCCCCCAGGGGGGAGTCAATGAGCAGTTCTTC.

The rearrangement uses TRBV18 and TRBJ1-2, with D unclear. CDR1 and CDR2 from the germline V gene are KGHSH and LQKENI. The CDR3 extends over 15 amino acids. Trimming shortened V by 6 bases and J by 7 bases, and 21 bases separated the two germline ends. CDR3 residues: CASSPTSVTNGGYTF. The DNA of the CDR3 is TGTGCCAGCTCGCCTACCTCGGTGACCAATGGTGGCTACACCTTC.

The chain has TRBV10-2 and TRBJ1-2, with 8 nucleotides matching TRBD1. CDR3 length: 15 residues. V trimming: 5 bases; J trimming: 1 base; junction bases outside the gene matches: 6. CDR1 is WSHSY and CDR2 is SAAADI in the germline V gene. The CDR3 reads CASSNQGAVNYGYTF. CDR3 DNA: TGCGCCAGCAGTAACCAGGGGGCCGTTAACTATGGCTACACCTTC.